This T cell receptor beta chain was recovered during a study of metastatic and nonmetastatic thyroid tumors. As for the study in general: For malignant and benign thyroid patients, tumor or nodule tissue and blood were the sources whose repertoires were compared.

Study-level points and caveats: Malignant tumors reportedly showed significantly higher TCR beta diversity than benign nodules in both blood and tumor.

Trimming took off 0 bases at V and 8 bases at J, with 7 bases between the two ends. Germline values: CDR1 SEHNR, CDR2 FQNEAQ (reference sequence). The CDR3 runs 12 residues. There were no patients who had received any treatment before thyroid surgery. TCRdb re-processed the PCR reads through MiXCR. The sample records around 20,000 clones, about 16% being singletons. This clone was seen ten or more times. What it binds is unknown. The chain uses TRBV7-9 and TRBJ1-1, with unresolved D. The TCR originated in a female donor with papillary thyroid cancer or a benign thyroid nodule (not recorded which). Some clones in this sample may be carry-over from other donors' samples. Input material: tumor tissue. DNA of the CDR3: TGTGCCAGCAGCTTAGCATCACAGGAAGCTTTCTTT. As protein: CASSLASQEAFF.